The 31 T cell receptor beta chains reported below all come from one sample, sequenced in a study of T cells in Graves' hyperthyroidism and ophthalmopathy. The investigators amplified TCR beta CDR3 regions from RNA transcripts. A first-round RT-PCR of the TCR CDR3 used the HTBI primer set. MiXCR, run by TCRdb on the multiplex PCR reads, gives a single entry per CDR3 protein. The repertoire consists of hundreds of thousands of distinct CDR3 sequences, with about 15% occurring once and the leading ten covering roughly 10%. The sample taken for sequencing was blood. These receptors all stem from a woman aged 18 to 35 with Graves' hyperthyroidism.

This chain links TRBV19 with TRBJ2-1; D not resolved. The CDR3 is 15 amino acids. V was pared by 0 bases and J by 9 bases, with 15 bases between. The germline V gene encodes CDR1 LNHDA and CDR2 SQIVND (reference sequence). The CDR3 reads CASSIDLDPLSEQFF. CDR3 in DNA: TGTGCCAGTAGTATAGATCTAGATCCCCTTAGTGAGCAGTTCTTC.

This clonotype has just a few counts. The CDR3 loop reads CASSVRSDTYNYGYTF. CDR3 nucleotide sequence: TGTGCCAGCAGCGTAAGGAGCGACACATATAACTATGGCTACACCTTC. This chain uses TRBV9 with TRBJ1-2; no clear D. V lost 1 base and J 1 base, leaving 14 bases between the germline ends. The CDR3 is 16 amino acids. CDR1 is SGDLS and CDR2 is YYNGEE in the germline V gene.

This clonotype was seen many times. The J gene is TRBJ1-5, the V gene TRBV30; tentatively, D is TRBD1 (5 bases). This CDR3 region has 14 residues. Germline values: CDR1 GTSNPN, CDR2 SVGIG (reference sequence). V was clipped by 7 bases and J by 6 bases, with 19 bases between them. CDR3 nucleotides: TGTGCCTCGAAGGACAAGGGAGGGGCTCAGCCCCAGCATTTT. This translates into CASKDKGGAQPQHF. The full variable domain, completed using reference TRBV30 and TRBJ1-5, is SQTIHQWPATLVQPVGSPLSLECTVEGTSNPNLYWYRQAAGRGLQLLFYSVGIGQISSEVPQNLSASRPQDRQFILSSKKLLLSDSGFYLCASKDKGGAQPQHFGDGTRLSIL.

This clonotype was detected ten times or more. This chain joins TRBV27 and TRBJ2-5, with TRBD2 matching 12 bases. Germline trimming cut 2 bases from V and 1 base from J; bases unmatched to any gene: 5. This CDR3 spans 17 amino acids. Germline lookup yields CDR1 MNHEY and CDR2 SMNVEV (reference sequence). The CDR3: CASSLETSGGPQETQYF. The CDR3 DNA is TGTGCCAGCAGTTTAGAGACTAGCGGGGGACCCCAAGAGACCCAGTACTTC.

The rearrangement links TRBV18 to TRBJ2-5, with D uncertain. CDR3 length equals 16 residues. Trimming pared 0 bases from V and 1 base from J, leaving 12 bases between. Germline V CDR1 and CDR2: KGHSH, LQKENI. CDR3 nucleotide sequence: TGTGCCAGCTCACCACCTTCTCTAACTGTCCAAGAGACCCAGTACTTC. It specifies CASSPPSLTVQETQYF.

This clonotype showed up just a few times. The CDR3 coding sequence is TGTGCCAGCAGCATAGACTCACTGGAGACCCAGTACTTC. Its protein product is CASSIDSLETQYF. The chain is built from TRBV5-4 and TRBJ2-5; D remains unclear. V was pared by 4 bases and J by 5 bases, with 12 bases between. Germline V gene sequence: CDR1 SGHNT, CDR2 YYREEE (reference sequence). The length of the CDR3 is 13 residues.

The sample holds many counts of this clonotype. The rearrangement links TRBV13 to TRBJ2-7; D remains ambiguous. With 5 bases removed from V and 5 bases from J, the gap between germline ends came to 10 bases. CDR3 length equals 12 residues. Germline lookup yields CDR1 PRHDT and CDR2 FYEKMQ (reference sequence). CDR3 coding DNA: TGTGCCAGCAGCCATCAGGATCACGAGCAGTACTTC. It yields the protein CASSHQDHEQYF.

The chain is built from TRBV24-1 and TRBJ2-5; 11 nucleotides match TRBD1. Germline CDR1 is KGHDR and CDR2 is SFDVKD. V was pared by 0 bases and J by 1 base, with 6 bases of the junction left unmatched. The CDR3 loop spans 18 amino acids. CDR3 sequence reads: CATSDLKGGQGAQETQYF. CDR3 sequence (DNA): TGTGCCACCAGTGATTTGAAGGGCGGACAGGGGGCCCAAGAGACCCAGTACTTC.

This rearrangement joins TRBV6-2 or TRBV6-3 to TRBJ2-7, with D unclear. CDR3 length: 13 residues. Between the trimmed V and J ends, which lost 3 bases and 9 bases, there was a span of 15 bases. Germline V gene data show CDR1 as MNHEY and CDR2 as SVGEGT. CDR3 sequence reads: CASSYSRNGGQYF. The CDR3, as DNA: TGTGCCAGCAGTTATAGCCGTAACGGTGGGCAGTACTTC.

This chain joins TRBV6-1 and TRBJ1-1; 7 bases match TRBD1. With V trimmed by 5 bases and J by 0 bases, 3 bases remained unmatched. The CDR3 sequence is 14 residues long. Germline CDR1 is MNHNS and CDR2 is SASEGT. This CDR3 is CASSRTGLNTEAFF. In DNA, the CDR3 is TGTGCCAGCAGTAGGACAGGCCTGAACACTGAAGCTTTCTTT.

There are many counts of this clonotype. V is TRBV11-2 and J is TRBJ2-1; D perhaps matches TRBD2 (6 bases). The CDR3 has 16 residues. Trimming shortened V by 2 bases and J by 7 bases, and 18 bases separated the two germline ends. CDR1 SGHAT and CDR2 FQNNGV come from the germline V gene. In DNA, the CDR3 is TGTGCCAGCAGCTTATCCTTAGCGGCGGTGGGGAATGAGCAGTTCTTC. Translated, it gives CASSLSLAAVGNEQFF. Drawing the rest from reference TRBV11-2 and TRBJ2-1, the complete variable domain is EAGVAQSPRYKIIEKRQSVAFWCNPISGHATLYWYQQILGQGPKLLIQFQNNGVVDDSQLPKDRFSAERLKGVDSTLKIQPAKLEDSAVYLCASSLSLAAVGNEQFFGPGTRLTVL.

The rearrangement links TRBV6-9 to TRBJ2-1; D is unclear. CDR1 and CDR2 from the germline V gene are MNHGY and SVAAGI. With 3 bases removed from V and 5 bases from J, the gap between germline ends came to 14 bases. CDR3 size: 15 residues. CDR3: CASSYSIRINNEQFF. CDR3 DNA sequence: TGTGCCAGCAGTTACAGTATAAGGATAAACAATGAGCAGTTCTTC.

This clonotype came up a few times. The chain has TRBV7-3 and TRBJ1-1; TRBD1 agrees at 8 bases. Germline loops: CDR1 SGHTA, CDR2 FQGTGA. The CDR3 consists of 15 residues. The J segment lost 1 base and the V segment lost 4 bases, leaving 5 bases of the junction unmatched. This CDR3 is CASSSQGQANTEAFF. In DNA, the CDR3 is TGTGCCAGCAGCTCCCAGGGACAGGCGAACACTGAAGCTTTCTTT.

This clonotype was seen a few times. The rearrangement joins TRBV9 to TRBJ2-1, with D possibly being TRBD2 (6 bases). Germline V gives CDR1 SGDLS, CDR2 YYNGEE. The CDR3 covers 14 residues. The V gene lost 6 bases and the J gene lost 5 bases, with 15 bases spanning the gap. The CDR3 region has the DNA TGTGCCAGCAATCAGGCGGGAACAAACAATGAGCAGTTCTTC. Its translation: CASNQAGTNNEQFF.

This clonotype showed up just a few times. The chain has TRBV12-3 or TRBV12-4 and TRBJ1-2; no clear D gene. With 5 bases removed from V and 5 bases from J, the gap between germline ends came to 21 bases. CDR3 length: 16 amino acids. CDR3 sequence reads: CASSPPHSISGYGYTF. For the CDR3, the DNA is TGTGCCAGCAGTCCCCCTCACAGCATCAGCGGATATGGCTACACCTTC.

This clonotype was observed at least ten times. This rearrangement joins TRBV11-2 to TRBJ2-3, with 7 bases identical to TRBD2. The CDR3 runs to 15 residues. Germline CDR1 and CDR2: SGHAT and FQNNGV. Unmatched junction bases numbered 11, after V lost 5 bases and J lost 6 bases. This CDR3 reads CASSPAGRERDTQYF. The DNA for the CDR3 is TGTGCCAGCAGCCCTGCGGGGCGGGAGAGGGATACGCAGTATTTT. Variable domain in full (rest from reference TRBV11-2 and TRBJ2-3): EAGVAQSPRYKIIEKRQSVAFWCNPISGHATLYWYQQILGQGPKLLIQFQNNGVVDDSQLPKDRFSAERLKGVDSTLKIQPAKLEDSAVYLCASSPAGRERDTQYFGPGTRLTVL.

Ten or more counts support this clonotype. The chain couples TRBV2 to TRBJ2-1, with 11 nucleotides matching TRBD2. Germline V gives CDR1 SNHLY, CDR2 FYNNEI. The CDR3 is 14 residues long. V shed 6 bases and J 9 bases; nucleotides not matched to a gene: 7. CDR3 nucleotides: TGTGCCAGCAGCTACACTAGCGGGAGAGGTGAGCAGTTCTTC. Translation gives CASSYTSGRGEQFF. The full variable domain, rest sourced from reference TRBV2 and TRBJ2-1, is EPEVTQTPSHQVTQMGQEVILRCVPISNHLYFYWYRQILGQKVEFLVSFYNNEISEKSEIFDDQFSVERPDGSNFTLKIRSTKLEDSAMYFCASSYTSGRGEQFFGPGTRLTVL.

This chain connects TRBV11-3 to TRBJ2-5, with a weak D call TRBD2 (5 bases). The V gene lost 4 bases and the J gene lost 9 bases, with 15 bases spanning the gap. The CDR3 totals 13 residues. Germline loops: CDR1 SGHNT, CDR2 YENEEA. The CDR3 sequence is CASSSLAREPQYF. CDR3 DNA: TGTGCCAGCAGCTCCTTAGCGCGAGAACCCCAGTACTTC.

The table lists this clonotype with many counts. The chain is built from TRBV20-1 and TRBJ2-3; TRBD2 matches at 13 bases. This CDR3 is built from 16 residues. V was clipped by 3 bases and J by 4 bases; unmatched bases: 7. Germline lookup yields CDR1 DFQATT and CDR2 SNEGSKA (reference sequence). DNA of the CDR3: TGCAGTGCTAGCACTAGCGGGAGGGCCGGGGCAGATACGCAGTATTTT. Protein sequence: CSASTSGRAGADTQYF.

This clonotype was found many times. This chain links TRBV28 with TRBJ1-2; 8 positions match TRBD1. Germline CDR1 reads MDHEN; CDR2 reads SYDVKM. J was trimmed by 7 bases and V by 3 bases; bases with no gene match: 7. This CDR3 has 14 residues. The CDR3 bases are TGTGCCAGCAGTTTTTCGGACAGGGTATCTGGCTACACCTTC. Translating gives CASSFSDRVSGYTF.

This clonotype showed up many times. The chain combines TRBV15 with TRBJ2-1; 7 bases align to TRBD1. V trimming: 8 bases; J trimming: 0 bases; junction bases outside the gene matches: 1. This CDR3 has 13 amino acids. Germline values: CDR1 LNHNV, CDR2 YYDKDF (reference sequence). The CDR3 nucleotides read TGTGCCACCCGACAGGGCTCCTACAATGAGCAGTTCTTC. This encodes CATRQGSYNEQFF.

This clonotype was seen a few times. The rearrangement joins TRBV9 to TRBJ1-1; the D is unclear. This CDR3 has 13 residues. The germline V gene encodes CDR1 SGDLS and CDR2 YYNGEE. V lost 0 bases and J 6 bases, leaving 9 bases between the germline ends. The CDR3 protein is CASSVAPGAEAFF. DNA of the CDR3: TGTGCCAGCAGCGTAGCCCCTGGGGCTGAAGCTTTCTTT.

This clonotype was picked up many times. The chain is built from TRBV7-2 and TRBJ1-1; D remains ambiguous. V lost 1 base and J lost 6, with 9 bases in between. The CDR3 has 13 residues. In germline, CDR1 is SGHTA, CDR2 FQGNSA. This CDR3 is CASSLEPIAEAFF. Here the CDR3 DNA reads TGTGCCAGCAGCTTAGAACCGATTGCTGAAGCTTTCTTT.

The chain joins TRBV7-9 to TRBJ1-5; D may be TRBD1 (5 bases). V was cut by 4 bases and J by 6 bases, with 13 bases left in between. The CDR3 loop spans 14 amino acids. Germline-derived CDR1 and CDR2 are SEHNR and FQNEAQ (reference sequence). CDR3 DNA: TGTGCCAGCAGCTCCGGGTCAGGGACTCAGCCCCAGCATTTT. It specifies CASSSGSGTQPQHF.

This clonotype was picked up many times. The chain joins TRBV14 to TRBJ2-1; 14 bases fit TRBD2. The CDR3 loop spans 19 amino acids. CDR1 and CDR2 from the germline V gene are SGHDN and FVKESK. The V gene end was trimmed by 0 bases and the J gene end by 2 bases; junction bases not matched to a gene: 6. CDR3 loop: CASSQEGTSGRPTYNEQFF. The CDR3 bases are TGTGCCAGCAGCCAAGAGGGGACTAGCGGGAGACCCACCTACAATGAGCAGTTCTTC.

The chain combines TRBV24-1 with TRBJ2-5; a possible D gene is TRBD1 (5 bases). The V and J ends lost 0 bases and 3 bases respectively, with 10 bases between them. CDR1 is KGHDR and CDR2 is SFDVKD in the germline V gene. The CDR3 extends over 15 amino acids. The DNA for the CDR3 is TGTGCCACCAGTGATTTGCAGCCAGGGAAAGAGACCCAGTACTTC. This sequence encodes CATSDLQPGKETQYF.

This clonotype was seen a handful of times. The CDR3 DNA reads TGCAGCGTTGAATCGCGGGAGGGCCCGTGGAACTATGGCTACACCTTC. Translated: CSVESREGPWNYGYTF. J is TRBJ1-2 and V is TRBV29-1; D uncertain. V was trimmed by 2 bases and J by 2 bases, leaving 18 bases between them. CDR3 length equals 16 residues. Germline V CDR1 and CDR2: SQVTM, ANQGSEA.

The chain recombines TRBV15 with TRBJ1-1; the match to TRBD1 covers 8 bases. J lost 7 bases, V lost 1 base, and 14 bases had no gene match. Germline V CDR1 and CDR2: LNHNV, YYDKDF (reference sequence). The CDR3 spans 17 residues. The CDR3: CATSRGRGRDRSGEAFF. The DNA of the CDR3 is TGTGCCACCAGCAGAGGCCGGGGCCGGGACAGGTCGGGTGAAGCTTTCTTT.

This clonotype showed up many times. The chain uses TRBV11-2 and TRBJ1-1; D might be TRBD1 (6 bases). Germline V gene data show CDR1 as SGHAT and CDR2 as FQNNGV. The V end lost 2 bases, the J end lost 0 bases, and 16 bases lay between the germline ends. The CDR3 has 17 residues. The CDR3 region has the DNA TGTGCCAGCAGCTTAACTACAGGGAAAAAGGTGAACACTGAAGCTTTCTTT. Translating it yields CASSLTTGKKVNTEAFF.

This clonotype was counted many times. The chain carries TRBV11-2 and TRBJ1-4, with D possibly matching TRBD1 (6 bases). The CDR3 is 15 residues long. Germline V gene lookup returns CDR1 SGHAT and CDR2 FQNNGV. Deletions cut 5 bases from V and 8 bases from J, with 18 bases between. The CDR3 loop is CASSPSGGAGEKLFF. The CDR3, as DNA: TGTGCCAGCAGCCCCTCGGGGGGGGCTGGGGAAAAACTGTTTTTT.

This clonotype was detected many times. The J gene is TRBJ1-1, the V gene TRBV11-3, with 7 positions matching TRBD1. The V gene's germline CDR1 is SGHNT and CDR2 YENEEA. Trimming cost V 0 bases and J 5 bases; bases outside gene matches: 6. The CDR3 extends over 15 amino acids. The CDR3 spells CASSLETGPGTEAFF. The DNA for the CDR3 is TGTGCCAGCAGCTTAGAGACAGGGCCGGGAACTGAAGCTTTCTTT.